The sequence of this T cell receptor (beta chain) was determined in a study of blood T cell repertoires in COVID-19. Study overall: Sample material is recorded as cDNA or gDNA derived from T cells, B-cell-depleted T cells, or PBMCs.

J lost 0 bases, V lost 1 base, and 12 bases had no gene match. CDR1 and CDR2 (germline): SGHKS, YYEKEE (reference sequence). The CDR3 has 18 residues. Original data processing: Reference gene primer amplification in the assay estimated nucleated cell counts. Generated by immunoSEQ multiplex PCR, the TCRdb table keeps only in-frame clones and is missing some. V and J calls and clone size are copied from that table; D and trimming were computed from the DNA. The table shows 250,000 or so clones, with 85% to 90% occurring only once. A single count supports this clone. The clonotype comes from a woman aged 60 to 75 with COVID-19, enrolled during active disease. The rearrangement uses TRBV5-5 and TRBJ1-1; TRBD1 agrees at 7 bases. Material: peripheral blood. The CDR3 region is CASSLLWQGVGMNTEAFF. The DNA for the CDR3 is TGTGCCAGCAGCTTGCTTTGGCAGGGGGTTGGGATGAACACTGAAGCTTTCTTT.